One TCR beta chain is described in this entry. Its antigen is unknown. Sequencing used immunoSEQ version 4 in survey mode. This table comes from immunoSEQ multiplex PCR, and its TCRdb copy is limited to in-frame clones, with some not included. The table has over 35,000 clones, about 90% seen once. The data belong to a study of persistence of HIV-infected CD4 T cells. Study-wide findings and caveats: Compared with CD3/CD28-stimulated cells, CMV- and Gag-responding cells showed lower TCRbeta richness.

Anti-CD3/anti-CD28 beads served as a nonspecific positive control stimulus. Responding CD4+ T cells were sorted by upregulation of both CD40 ligand and CD69. V dropped 3 bases and J dropped 0 bases, with 12 bases sitting between them. Germline V gives CDR1 WSHSY, CDR2 SAAADI. The CDR3 loop spans 16 amino acids. Sequencing was performed on CD4+ T cells sorted from PBMCs after roughly 18-hour stimulation, taken from a patient who received antiretroviral therapy. This chain links TRBV10-2 with TRBJ1-3, with D perhaps matching TRBD1 (6 bases). This sequence originates from an adult man with HIV who was CMV-seropositive. Written as DNA, the CDR3 is TGCGCCAGCAGTGATGCAGGGACATTCTCTGGAAACACCATATATTTT. Its translation: CASSDAGTFSGNTIYF.